This TCR beta chain originates from a study of PD-1 blockade in classical Hodgkin lymphoma. Looking at the study overall: Patients were dosed intravenously with nivolumab at 3 mg/kg every 2 weeks.

The CDR3 spans 12 residues. The germline V gene has CDR1 SNHLY and CDR2 FYNNEI. With 6 bases removed from V and 3 bases from J, the gap between germline ends came to 9 bases. Time point meaning: cycle 4 day 1 (C4D1), after 5 to 7 weeks of nivolumab. Relapse after autologous stem cell transplantation occurred in every patient, and brentuximab vedotin exposure varied. Negative selection with magnetic separation was used to purify CD4+ T cells from thawed PBMCs. Complete response, partial response or progressive disease was recorded as best response. Study observations and caveats: Although disease activity or prior therapy may be involved, causes of the repertoire differences remain undefined. Whoever responded completely had baseline diversity much like that seen in newly diagnosed patients.

This clone appeared a few times. Antigen unknown. Profiling relied on immunoSEQ multiplex PCR, and the TCRdb table lists in-frame clones only, not all of them. The sample has tens of thousands of clones, over 75% seen once. The origin of this receptor is a human donor with classical Hodgkin lymphoma. This sequence joins TRBV2 and TRBJ2-7; a possible D gene is TRBD1 (6 bases). Sequences were derived from CD4+ T cells from blood, sampled before the fourth cycle of nivolumab. The chain's CDR3 is CASSQGGYEQYF. In nucleotides, the CDR3 is TGTGCCAGCAGCCAAGGGGGCTACGAGCAGTACTTC.